This T cell receptor beta chain stems from a study of CD8+ T cells in alopecia areata. Regarding treatment: oral pan-JAK inhibitor, 5-10 mg twice daily. Sampling of alopecia areata patients yielded lesional scalp punch biopsies as well as peripheral blood. Points from the study as a whole: Persistence during tofacitinib was seen for many expanded lesional clones in scalp and blood. Uncertainty about whether baseline CD8+ expansion is linked to response remains, with one nonresponder.

cDNA reverse transcribed from extracted RNA served as the sequencing template. Method: immunoSEQ multiplex PCR; TCRdb's copy keeps in-frame clones and lacks some. Among about 200,000 clones listed, about three fifths were seen once. The CDR3 loop spans 17 amino acids. The V and J ends lost 5 bases and 0 bases respectively, with 14 bases between them. The germline V gene encodes CDR1 MGHRA and CDR2 YSYEKL. As for this clone: What it recognizes is unknown.

The TCR comes from a human donor with alopecia areata. This specimen consisted of CD4+ T cells sorted from blood, obtained at week 4, from a patient treated with tofacitinib. This chain links TRBV4-1 with TRBJ2-6, with D perhaps TRBD2 (6 bases). This CDR3 reads CASSAGTFRSGANVLTF. The CDR3 nucleotides are TGCGCCAGCAGCGCCGGGACTTTCCGCTCTGGGGCCAACGTCCTGACTTTC.